The entry below describes one T cell receptor beta chain. Some clones are missing from TCRdb's copy, which holds only in-frame ones; the method was immunoSEQ multiplex PCR. The sample holds approximately 300,000 clones, 85% seen once. Germline values: CDR1 KGHDR, CDR2 SFDVKD. V dropped 2 bases and J dropped 5 bases, with 14 bases sitting between them. The CDR3 is made up of 15 amino acids. The sample originates from a study of blood T cell repertoires in COVID-19. At the level of the study: Collection of acute and convalescent COVID-19 samples took place in the United States, Italy and Spain. In each case, the material was cDNA or gDNA derived from T cells, B-cell-depleted T cells, or PBMCs.

Assignments of participants to cohorts depended upon their own reported clinical history. The receptor was derived from a woman aged 25-40 years who had been exposed to COVID-19. The chain joins TRBV24-1 to TRBJ2-5; D gene uncertain. Sequencing was carried out using PBMCs or T cells enriched from blood (not recorded which). This chain's CDR3 is CATSDSLVVAETQYF. DNA for the CDR3: TGTGCCACCAGTGATTCCTTAGTTGTCGCTGAGACCCAGTACTTC.